The 30 T cell receptor beta chains presented below share a single source sample, sequenced in a study of T cell repertoires in cytomegalovirus infection. Their antigen targets remain unknown. A single record per CDR3 protein comes from TCRdb applying MiXCR to the reads. The sample contains more than 300,000 distinct CDR3 sequences, about 34% of which appear only once. Sequenced here: cultured PBMCs, sampled from culture after CMV antigen stimulation. Source of these receptors: a human donor in good health (CMV status not recorded). Some clones in this sample may be carry-over from other donors' samples.

This clonotype turned up a few times. The chain carries TRBV19 and TRBJ2-1; weak D call: TRBD2 (5 bases). The CDR3 runs to 14 residues. V gave up 7 bases and J gave up 2 bases, with 12 bases separating them. From germline, CDR1 is LNHDA and CDR2 SQIVND (reference sequence). CDR3 DNA: TGTGCCAGTACCCAGGAGGTCACCTACAATGAGCAGTTCTTC. Its protein is CASTQEVTYNEQFF.

This clonotype came up a few times. The chain employs TRBV6-5 and TRBJ1-2; D is undetermined. Germline V gene sequence: CDR1 MNHEY, CDR2 SVGAGI. The CDR3 contains 15 residues. V lost 0 bases and J 8 bases, leaving 16 bases between the germline ends. Here the CDR3 reads CASSYSFRIDVGYTF. In nucleotides, the CDR3 is TGTGCCAGCAGTTACTCGTTCAGGATTGACGTAGGCTACACCTTC.

This clonotype was seen more than once but under ten times. The chain is built from TRBV7-9 and TRBJ2-5; 7 bases agree with TRBD2. Looked up from germline, CDR1 is SEHNR and CDR2 is FQNEAQ (reference sequence). Trimming cost V 4 bases and J 5 bases; bases outside gene matches: 13. This CDR3 has 16 amino acids. The chain's CDR3 is CASSSPGTIVSETQYF. CDR3 sequence (DNA): TGTGCCAGCAGCTCGCCCGGGACTATAGTGTCGGAGACCCAGTACTTC.

This clonotype was counted a few times. CDR3 nucleotide sequence: TGTGCCAGCAGCTTCCCCGGGACAGCGGGAAACACCATATATTTT. The encoded protein is CASSFPGTAGNTIYF. The V call is TRBV7-2, the J call TRBJ1-3, with TRBD1 identical over 7 bases. Germline-derived CDR1 and CDR2 are SGHTA and FQGNSA. V shed 3 bases, J shed 4 bases, and the junction held 6 bases outside the gene matches. This CDR3 region has 15 residues.

J is TRBJ1-1 and V is TRBV27; 9 nucleotides line up with TRBD1. The germline CDR1 and CDR2 sequences are MNHEY and SMNVEV (reference sequence). J was trimmed by 3 bases and V by 7 bases; bases with no gene match: 6. The CDR3 runs 14 residues. The DNA for the CDR3 is TGTGCCAGCACCCCGACAGGGGGAGACACTGAAGCTTTCTTT. Residues: CASTPTGGDTEAFF.

This CDR3 reads CASSPGHMAGTQYF. The CDR3 nucleotides are TGTGCCAGCAGCCCGGGACACATGGCAGGGACCCAGTACTTC. The chain combines TRBV7-4 with TRBJ2-5, with D possibly TRBD1 on 6 matching bases. Trimming stripped 5 bases from V and 7 bases from J, with 17 bases between. CDR3 length: 14 amino acids. Germline assignment: CDR1 SGHVT and CDR2 SQSDAQ.

The chain joins TRBV4-1 to TRBJ2-5; D unclear. The V gene lost 0 bases and the J gene lost 2 bases, with 10 bases spanning the gap. Looked up from germline, CDR1 is MGHRA and CDR2 is YSYEKL. This CDR3 has 15 amino acids. The CDR3: CASSQEGLIQETQYF. The CDR3 region has the DNA TGCGCCAGCAGCCAAGAGGGCCTCATTCAAGAGACCCAGTACTTC.

This clonotype was picked up a small number of times. J is TRBJ1-2 and V is TRBV28; 7 bases agree with TRBD1. The V gene's germline CDR1 is MDHEN and CDR2 SYDVKM. The CDR3 has 14 residues. The J segment lost 7 bases and the V segment lost 6 bases, leaving 11 bases of the junction unmatched. Here the CDR3 DNA reads TGTGCCAGCAGCCCGGCCGACAGGGACCCTGGCTACACCTTC. Translation gives CASSPADRDPGYTF.

The rearrangement links TRBV7-6 to TRBJ2-1; D is possibly TRBD2 (6 bases). Germline lookup yields CDR1 SGHVS and CDR2 FNYEAQ. The CDR3 runs 15 residues. V dropped 5 bases and J dropped 0 bases, with 11 bases sitting between them. The chain's CDR3 is CASSQGLRSYNEQFF. The CDR3 DNA follows: TGTGCCAGCAGCCAGGGACTCCGCTCCTACAATGAGCAGTTCTTC.

The chain joins TRBV6-5 to TRBJ2-7; the match to TRBD1 covers 8 bases. The CDR3 length is 15 residues. Germline CDR1 is MNHEY and CDR2 is SVGAGI. V gave up 6 bases and J gave up 2 bases; unmatched junction bases: 9. CDR3 coding DNA: TGTGCCAGCAGACCTAGACAGGGGAGGACCTACGAGCAGTACGTC. Its translation: CASRPRQGRTYEQYV.

The chain's CDR3 is CASSRTRSYEQYF. CDR3 nucleotide sequence: TGCGCCAGCAGCCGGACACGGTCCTACGAGCAGTACTTC. The chain carries TRBV4-1 and TRBJ2-7; tentatively, D is TRBD1 (5 bases). CDR1 is MGHRA and CDR2 is YSYEKL in the germline V gene. The CDR3 extends over 13 amino acids. Trimming cost V 4 bases and J 1 base, with 8 bases left between them.

The DNA for the CDR3 is TGTGCCAGCAGCCGGGGGACTAGCGGGCCAGATACGCAGTATTTT. Translating it yields CASSRGTSGPDTQYF. The chain employs TRBV7-8 and TRBJ2-3; 12 bases map to TRBD2. Germline loops: CDR1 SGHVS, CDR2 FQNEAQ. The CDR3 extends over 15 amino acids. Trimming cost V 5 bases and J 4 bases; bases outside gene matches: 4.

A word on this clonotype: The germline gene is not matched at one end of the junction; a read error may be the cause. V is TRBV7-2 and J is TRBJ1-1, with 7 bases aligning to TRBD1. The CDR3 extends over 18 amino acids. Germline-derived CDR1 and CDR2 are SGHTA and FQGNSA. The CDR3 region has the DNA TGTGCCAGCAGTTTAGCGATAGGGGGCAGTTTTGGGGGCACTGAAGCTTTCTTT. Translating gives CASSLAIGGSFGGTEAFF. Combining the CDR3 with reference TRBV7-2 and TRBJ1-1 gives the whole variable domain GAGVSQSPSNKVTEKGKDVELRCDPISGHTALYWYRQSLGQGLEFLIYFQGNSAPDKSGLPSDRFSAERTGGSVSTLTIQRTQQEDSAVYLCASSLAIGGSFGGTEAFFGQGTRLTVV.

The sample holds a few counts of this clonotype. The rearrangement joins TRBV4-3 to TRBJ2-3; 7 nucleotides match TRBD1. Germline trimming cut 0 bases from V and 2 bases from J; bases unmatched to any gene: 5. The CDR3 runs to 16 residues. Germline assignment: CDR1 LGHNA and CDR2 YSLEER. DNA for the CDR3: TGCGCCAGCAGCCAAGACCTACAGGGGCCCACAGATACGCAGTATTTT. This translates into CASSQDLQGPTDTQYF.

This clonotype has a handful of counts. This chain links TRBV28 with TRBJ1-2; no reliable D call. The germline gives CDR1 MDHEN, CDR2 SYDVKM. V lost 3 bases to trimming and J lost 8 bases, with 13 bases between them. The CDR3 has 13 residues. Here the CDR3 DNA reads TGTGCCAGCAGTTTTCGAGACGGCGGCGGCTACACCTTC. It yields the protein CASSFRDGGGYTF.

The V call is TRBV24-1, the J call TRBJ2-1, with D possibly matching TRBD2 (6 bases). The CDR3 has 17 amino acids. Looked up from germline, CDR1 is KGHDR and CDR2 is SFDVKD. V lost 5 bases, J lost 4 bases, and 20 bases lay in between. CDR3 region: CATSGPRGSPPYNEQFF. CDR3 coding DNA: TGTGCCACCAGTGGACCCCGGGGGAGCCCTCCTTACAATGAGCAGTTCTTC.

The chain links TRBV7-2 to TRBJ1-1; D unclear. Germline CDR1 reads SGHTA; CDR2 reads FQGNSA. This CDR3 has 14 residues. V dropped 5 bases and J dropped 1 base, with 11 bases sitting between them. CDR3 sequence: CASSIVLPNTEAFF. The DNA for the CDR3 is TGTGCCAGCAGCATAGTACTTCCGAACACTGAAGCTTTCTTT.

The chain joins TRBV19 to TRBJ1-2, with D tentatively TRBD1 (5 bases). This CDR3 region has 15 residues. V lost 5 bases and J lost 2, with 15 bases in between. Germline V gives CDR1 LNHDA, CDR2 SQIVND (reference sequence). DNA for the CDR3: TGTGCCAGTAGTGCAAATACGGGACTGAACTATGGCTACACCTTC. This translates into CASSANTGLNYGYTF. The variable domain in full, with the rest retrieved from reference TRBV19 and TRBJ1-2, is DGGITQSPKYLFRKEGQNVTLSCEQNLNHDAMYWYRQDPGQGLRLIYYSQIVNDFQKGDIAEGYSVSREKKESFPLTVTSAQKNPTAFYLCASSANTGLNYGYTFGSGTRLTVV.

This clonotype was detected a few times. The genes are TRBV7-8 and TRBJ2-5, with D perhaps given as TRBD1 or TRBD2 (6 bases each). Trimming removed 2 bases from V and 1 base from J, with 11 bases in between. Germline values: CDR1 SGHVS, CDR2 FQNEAQ. This CDR3 has 15 residues. CDR3 amino acids: CASSLKSGAQETQYF. The CDR3, as DNA: TGTGCCAGCAGCTTAAAATCGGGGGCCCAAGAGACCCAGTACTTC.

Only a few counts were recorded for this clonotype. This chain uses TRBV19 with TRBJ1-1; 11 positions match TRBD1. V gave up 4 bases and J gave up 4 bases; unmatched junction bases: 8. Germline CDR1 reads LNHDA; CDR2 reads SQIVND (reference sequence). CDR3 size: 16 residues. CDR3 in DNA: TGTGCCAGTAGTACCTCAGCCGGGACAGGGGGCACTGAAGCTTTCTTT. This translates into CASSTSAGTGGTEAFF.

The rearrangement uses TRBV6-1 and TRBJ1-1, with D perhaps matching TRBD1 (5 bases). This CDR3 is built from 15 residues. The germline V and J ends were trimmed by 8 bases and 4 bases, with 20 bases remaining between them. CDR1 is MNHNS and CDR2 is SASEGT in the germline V gene. CDR3 region: CASHPPVGASTEAFF. The CDR3 nucleotides are TGTGCCAGCCACCCGCCGGTAGGGGCAAGCACTGAAGCTTTCTTT.

The chain carries TRBV18 and TRBJ1-5; D ambiguous. The V gene lost 3 bases and the J gene lost 3 bases, with 9 bases spanning the gap. The germline V gene encodes CDR1 KGHSH and CDR2 LQKENI. CDR3 size: 14 residues. The CDR3 sequence: CASSPAGLNQPQHF. Here the CDR3 DNA reads TGTGCCAGCTCACCCGCCGGTCTCAATCAGCCCCAGCATTTT.

This clonotype was seen only a few times. The chain couples TRBV19 to TRBJ1-2, with D unclear. The length of the CDR3 is 13 residues. Germline V gene lookup returns CDR1 LNHDA and CDR2 SQIVND (reference sequence). Trimming left V 7 bases short and J 1 base short, with 10 bases between. CDR3 sequence (DNA): TGTGCCAGTACGGCGGACGTTAACTATGGCTACACCTTC. This encodes CASTADVNYGYTF. Using reference TRBV19 and TRBJ1-2 for the parts outside the CDR3, the full variable domain is DGGITQSPKYLFRKEGQNVTLSCEQNLNHDAMYWYRQDPGQGLRLIYYSQIVNDFQKGDIAEGYSVSREKKESFPLTVTSAQKNPTAFYLCASTADVNYGYTFGSGTRLTVV.

The V gene is TRBV18, the J gene TRBJ2-1, with 8 bases lining up with TRBD2. Trimming took 3 bases from V and 3 from J; bases not matched to a gene: 4. From germline, CDR1 is KGHSH and CDR2 LQKENI. This CDR3 region has 15 residues. CDR3 bases: TGTGCCAGCTCACCGCTTCGGGAGGGCTACAATGAGCAGTTCTTC. Amino acid sequence: CASSPLREGYNEQFF.

In this sample, this clonotype turned up a few times. J is TRBJ1-1 and V is TRBV6-2 or TRBV6-3; D gene uncertain. The CDR3 is 13 residues long. V was pared by 6 bases and J by 1 base, with 9 bases between. Germline V CDR1 and CDR2: MNHEY, SVGEGT. In DNA, the CDR3 is TGTGCCAGCAGGCTCACCAGGAACACTGAAGCTTTCTTT. Translated, it gives CASRLTRNTEAFF.

The chain employs TRBV24-1 and TRBJ1-2, with D unresolved. The CDR3 runs to 12 residues. Germline V lookup: CDR1 KGHDR, CDR2 SFDVKD. Deletions cut 1 base from V and 5 bases from J, with 4 bases between. The CDR3 DNA reads TGTGCCACCAGTGATTTTGATTATGGCTACACCTTC. It codes for CATSDFDYGYTF.

This clonotype came up many times. The CDR3 region has the DNA TGTGCCAGCAGACCAGCCCTCCTTAACACTGAAGCTTTCTTT. The encoded protein is CASRPALLNTEAFF. The chain uses TRBV7-2 and TRBJ1-1; D ambiguous. V was shortened by 6 bases and J by 2 bases, with 13 bases between the two germline ends. Germline V lookup: CDR1 SGHTA, CDR2 FQGNSA. The CDR3 is made up of 14 amino acids.

The chain has TRBV6-2 or TRBV6-3 and TRBJ2-7; unclear D gene. Germline V CDR1 and CDR2: MNHEY, SVGEGT. Deletions cut 5 bases from V and 3 bases from J, with 11 bases between. The CDR3 consists of 13 residues. The CDR3 here is CASSDPVIYEQYV. As DNA, the CDR3 is TGTGCCAGCAGTGACCCGGTTATCTACGAGCAGTACGTC.

The J gene is TRBJ2-7, the V gene TRBV4-1, with 7 bases lining up with TRBD2. CDR3 length equals 16 residues. The germline CDR1 and CDR2 sequences are MGHRA and YSYEKL. V dropped 0 bases and J dropped 4; count of bases not matched to a gene: 9. The CDR3 bases are TGCGCCAGCAGCCAAGAGGTGGGAGGGCCCCAGTACGAGCAGTACGTC. Translation gives CASSQEVGGPQYEQYV.

The rearrangement links TRBV7-2 to TRBJ2-3; 11 bases are a match to TRBD1. Germline assignment: CDR1 SGHTA and CDR2 FQGNSA. V gave up 4 bases and J gave up 3 bases; unmatched junction bases: 6. The CDR3 loop spans 16 amino acids. CDR3 residues: CASSSGTGGGTDTQYF. For the CDR3, the DNA is TGTGCCAGCAGCTCAGGGACAGGGGGGGGGACAGATACGCAGTATTTT.